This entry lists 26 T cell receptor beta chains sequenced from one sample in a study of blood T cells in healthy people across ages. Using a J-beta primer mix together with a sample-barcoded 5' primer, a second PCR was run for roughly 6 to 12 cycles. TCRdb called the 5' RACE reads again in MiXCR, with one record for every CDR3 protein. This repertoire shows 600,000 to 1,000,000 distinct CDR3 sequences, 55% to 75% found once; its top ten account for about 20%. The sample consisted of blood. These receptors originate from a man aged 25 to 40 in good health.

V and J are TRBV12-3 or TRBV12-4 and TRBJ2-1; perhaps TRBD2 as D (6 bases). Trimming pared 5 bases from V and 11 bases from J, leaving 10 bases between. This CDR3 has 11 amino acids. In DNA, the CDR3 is TGTGCCAGCAGTATGCTAGCGAAGCAGTTCTTC. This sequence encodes CASSMLAKQFF.

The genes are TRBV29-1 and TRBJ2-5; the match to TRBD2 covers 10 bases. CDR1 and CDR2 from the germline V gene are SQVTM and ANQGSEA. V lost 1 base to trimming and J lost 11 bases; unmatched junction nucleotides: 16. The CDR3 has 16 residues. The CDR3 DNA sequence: TGCAGCGTTGAAGGGGGGACCAGCGGGGGGGACAATGAGCAGTACTTC. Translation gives CSVEGGTSGGDNEQYF. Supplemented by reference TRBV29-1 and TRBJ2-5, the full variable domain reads SAVISQKPSRDICQRGTSLTIQCQVDSQVTMMFWYRQQPGQSLTLIATANQGSEATYESGFVIDKFPISRPNLTFSTLTVSNMSPEDSSIYLCSVEGGTSGGDNEQYFGPGTRLLVL.

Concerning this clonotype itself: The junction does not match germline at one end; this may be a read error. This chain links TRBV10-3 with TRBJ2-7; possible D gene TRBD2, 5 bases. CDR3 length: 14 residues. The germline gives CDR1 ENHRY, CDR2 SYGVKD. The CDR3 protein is CAIGKVGVTYERYF. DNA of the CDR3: TGTGCCATCGGGAAAGTGGGAGTTACCTACGAGCGGTACTTC.

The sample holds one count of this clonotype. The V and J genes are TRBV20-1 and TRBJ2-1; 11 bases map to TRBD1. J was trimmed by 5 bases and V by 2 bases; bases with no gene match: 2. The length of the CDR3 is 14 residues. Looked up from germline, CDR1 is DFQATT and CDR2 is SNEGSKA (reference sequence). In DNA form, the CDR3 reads TGCAGTGCTAGAAGGGACAGGGGGAACAATGAGCAGTTCTTC. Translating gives CSARRDRGNNEQFF.

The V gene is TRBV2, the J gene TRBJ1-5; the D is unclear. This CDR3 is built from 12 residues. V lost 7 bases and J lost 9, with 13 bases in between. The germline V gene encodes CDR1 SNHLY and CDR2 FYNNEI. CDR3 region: CASTPGPGPQHF. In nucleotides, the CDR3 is TGTGCCAGCACGCCCGGGCCGGGGCCCCAGCATTTT. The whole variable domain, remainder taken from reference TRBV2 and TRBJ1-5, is EPEVTQTPSHQVTQMGQEVILRCVPISNHLYFYWYRQILGQKVEFLVSFYNNEISEKSEIFDDQFSVERPDGSNFTLKIRSTKLEDSAMYFCASTPGPGPQHFGDGTRLSIL.

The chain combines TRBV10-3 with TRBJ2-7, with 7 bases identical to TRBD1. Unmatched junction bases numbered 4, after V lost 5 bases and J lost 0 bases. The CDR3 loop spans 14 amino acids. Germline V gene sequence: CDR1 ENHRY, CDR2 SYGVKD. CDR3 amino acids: CAISNRQGSYEQYF. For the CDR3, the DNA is TGTGCCATCAGTAACAGACAGGGCTCCTACGAGCAGTACTTC.

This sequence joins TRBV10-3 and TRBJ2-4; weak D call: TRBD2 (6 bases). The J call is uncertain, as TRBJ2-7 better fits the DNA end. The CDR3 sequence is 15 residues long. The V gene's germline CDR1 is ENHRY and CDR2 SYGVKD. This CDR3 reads CAISEIASASYEQYF. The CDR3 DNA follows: TGTGCCATCAGTGAGATTGCTAGCGCGTCCTACGAGCAGTACTTC.

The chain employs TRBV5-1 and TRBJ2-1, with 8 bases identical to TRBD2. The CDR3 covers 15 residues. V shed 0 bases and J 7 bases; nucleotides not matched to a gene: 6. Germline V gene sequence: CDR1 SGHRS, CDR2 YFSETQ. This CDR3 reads CASSLETGGANEQFF. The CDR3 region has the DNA TGCGCCAGCAGCTTGGAGACCGGGGGGGCGAATGAGCAGTTCTTC.

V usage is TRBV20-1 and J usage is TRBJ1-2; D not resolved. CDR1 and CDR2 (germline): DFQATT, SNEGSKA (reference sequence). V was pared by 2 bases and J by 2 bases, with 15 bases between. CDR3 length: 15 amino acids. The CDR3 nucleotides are TGCAGTGCTAGAATGGCCGGGGTAACCAACTATGGCTACACCTTC. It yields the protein CSARMAGVTNYGYTF.

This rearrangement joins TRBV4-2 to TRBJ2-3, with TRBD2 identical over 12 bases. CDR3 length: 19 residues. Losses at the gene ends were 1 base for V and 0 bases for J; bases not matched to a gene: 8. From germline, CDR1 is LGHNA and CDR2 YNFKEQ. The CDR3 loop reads CASSQAPTSGSVSTDTQYF. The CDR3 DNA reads TGTGCCAGCAGCCAAGCTCCGACTAGCGGGAGTGTTAGCACAGATACGCAGTATTTT.

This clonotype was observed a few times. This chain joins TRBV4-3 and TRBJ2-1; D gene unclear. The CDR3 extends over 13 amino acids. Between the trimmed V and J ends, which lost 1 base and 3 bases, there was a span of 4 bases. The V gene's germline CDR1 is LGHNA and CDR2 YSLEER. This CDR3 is CASSQGVYNEQFF. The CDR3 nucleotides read TGCGCCAGCAGCCAAGGAGTCTACAATGAGCAGTTCTTC.

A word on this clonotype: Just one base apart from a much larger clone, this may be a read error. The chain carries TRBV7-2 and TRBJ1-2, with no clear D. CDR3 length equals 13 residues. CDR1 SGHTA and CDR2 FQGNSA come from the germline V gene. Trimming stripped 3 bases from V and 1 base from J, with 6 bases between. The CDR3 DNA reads TGTGCCAGCAGCTTCAGTAATAACTATGGCTACACCTTC. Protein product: CASSFSNNYGYTF.

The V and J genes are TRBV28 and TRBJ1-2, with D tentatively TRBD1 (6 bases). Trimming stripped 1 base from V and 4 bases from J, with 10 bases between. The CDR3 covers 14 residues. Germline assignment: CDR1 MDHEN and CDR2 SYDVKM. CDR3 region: CASSLFTGSYGYTF. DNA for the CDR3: TGTGCCAGCAGTTTATTTACAGGGAGCTATGGCTACACCTTC.

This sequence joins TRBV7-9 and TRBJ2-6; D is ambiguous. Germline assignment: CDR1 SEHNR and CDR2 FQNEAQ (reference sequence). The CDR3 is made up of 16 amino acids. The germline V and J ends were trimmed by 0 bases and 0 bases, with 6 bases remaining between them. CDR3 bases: TGTGCCAGCAGCTTAGCTTACACCTCTGGGGCCAACGTCCTGACTTTC. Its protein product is CASSLAYTSGANVLTF.

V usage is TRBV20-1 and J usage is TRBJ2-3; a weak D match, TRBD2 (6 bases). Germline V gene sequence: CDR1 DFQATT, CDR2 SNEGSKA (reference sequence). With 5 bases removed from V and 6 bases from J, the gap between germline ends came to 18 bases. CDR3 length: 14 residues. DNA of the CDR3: TGCAGTGCTGCCCCGGGACTCCAACTTGATACGCAGTATTTT. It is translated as CSAAPGLQLDTQYF.

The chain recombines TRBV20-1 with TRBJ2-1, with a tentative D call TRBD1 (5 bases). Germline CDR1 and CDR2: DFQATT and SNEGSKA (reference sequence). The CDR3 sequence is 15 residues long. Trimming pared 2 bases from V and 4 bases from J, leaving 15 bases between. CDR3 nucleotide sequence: TGCAGTGCTAGACCTCAGGGAAGGGTTTACAATGAGCAGTTCTTC. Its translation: CSARPQGRVYNEQFF.

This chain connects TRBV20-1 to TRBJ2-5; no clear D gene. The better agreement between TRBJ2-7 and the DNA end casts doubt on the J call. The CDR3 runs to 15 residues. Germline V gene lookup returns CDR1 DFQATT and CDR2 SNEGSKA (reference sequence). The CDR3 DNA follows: TGCAGTGCCCCCTCTCCCGGCCCGTTCACCTACGAGCAGTACTTC. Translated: CSAPSPGPFTYEQYF.

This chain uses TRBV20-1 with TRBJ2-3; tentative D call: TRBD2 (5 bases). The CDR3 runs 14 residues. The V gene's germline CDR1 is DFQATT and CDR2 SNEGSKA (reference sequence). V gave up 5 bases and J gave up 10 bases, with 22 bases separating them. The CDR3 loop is CSAPAPGEWASQYF. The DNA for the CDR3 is TGCAGTGCTCCCGCCCCCGGGGAGTGGGCTTCGCAGTATTTT.

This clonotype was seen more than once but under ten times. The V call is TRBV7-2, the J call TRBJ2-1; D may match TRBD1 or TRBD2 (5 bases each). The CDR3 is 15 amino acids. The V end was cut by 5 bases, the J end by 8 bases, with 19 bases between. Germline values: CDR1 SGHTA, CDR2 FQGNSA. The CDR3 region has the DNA TGTGCCAGCAGCCAAGGCCGGCGCGAGGGACATGAGCAGTTCTTC. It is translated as CASSQGRREGHEQFF.

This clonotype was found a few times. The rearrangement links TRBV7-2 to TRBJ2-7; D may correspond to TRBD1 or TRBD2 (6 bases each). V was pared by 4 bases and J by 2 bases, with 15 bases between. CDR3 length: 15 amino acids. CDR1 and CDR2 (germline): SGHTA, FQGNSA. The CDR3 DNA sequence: TGTGCCAGCAGCTCCGGTCGGGGGCTCACCTACGAGCAGTACTTC. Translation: CASSSGRGLTYEQYF.

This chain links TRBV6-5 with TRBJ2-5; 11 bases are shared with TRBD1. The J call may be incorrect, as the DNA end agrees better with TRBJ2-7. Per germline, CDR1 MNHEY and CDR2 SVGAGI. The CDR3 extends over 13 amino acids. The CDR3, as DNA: TGTGCCAGCCGGGGACAGGGGGTGTTCGAGCAGTACTTC. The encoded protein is CASRGQGVFEQYF.

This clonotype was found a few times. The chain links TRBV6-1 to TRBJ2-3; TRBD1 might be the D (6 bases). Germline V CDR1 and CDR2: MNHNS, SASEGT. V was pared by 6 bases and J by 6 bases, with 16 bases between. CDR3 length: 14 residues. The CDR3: CASRLNREGDTQYF. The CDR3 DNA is TGTGCCAGCAGACTGAACAGGGAAGGGGATACGCAGTATTTT.

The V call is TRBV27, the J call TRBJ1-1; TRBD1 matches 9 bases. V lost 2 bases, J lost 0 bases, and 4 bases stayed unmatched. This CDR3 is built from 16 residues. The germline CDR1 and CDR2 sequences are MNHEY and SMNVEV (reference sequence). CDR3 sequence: CASSLTGGPMNTEAFF. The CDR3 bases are TGTGCCAGCAGTTTAACAGGGGGCCCCATGAACACTGAAGCTTTCTTT.

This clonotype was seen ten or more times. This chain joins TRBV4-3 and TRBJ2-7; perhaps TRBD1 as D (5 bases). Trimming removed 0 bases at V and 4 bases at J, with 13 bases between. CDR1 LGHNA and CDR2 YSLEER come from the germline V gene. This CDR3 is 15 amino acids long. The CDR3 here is CASSQERGSSYEQYF. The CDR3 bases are TGCGCCAGCAGCCAAGAAAGGGGATCTTCGTACGAGCAGTACTTC.

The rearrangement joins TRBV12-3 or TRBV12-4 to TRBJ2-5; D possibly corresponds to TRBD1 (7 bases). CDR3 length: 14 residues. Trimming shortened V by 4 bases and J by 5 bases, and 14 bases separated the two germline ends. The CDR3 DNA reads TGTGCCAGCAGTTCAGGGGGGTTCGGGGAGACCCAGTACTTC. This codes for CASSSGGFGETQYF.

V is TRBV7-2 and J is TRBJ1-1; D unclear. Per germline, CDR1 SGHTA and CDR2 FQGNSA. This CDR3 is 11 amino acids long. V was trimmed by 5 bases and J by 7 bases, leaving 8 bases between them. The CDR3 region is CASSTRFEAFF. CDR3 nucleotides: TGTGCCAGCAGCACCCGTTTTGAAGCTTTCTTT. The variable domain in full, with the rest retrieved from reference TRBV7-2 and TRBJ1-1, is GAGVSQSPSNKVTEKGKDVELRCDPISGHTALYWYRQSLGQGLEFLIYFQGNSAPDKSGLPSDRFSAERTGGSVSTLTIQRTQQEDSAVYLCASSTRFEAFFGQGTRLTVV.